A selection of T cell receptor beta chains follows, all from one sample in a study of blood T cell repertoires in COVID-19. Produced via immunoSEQ multiplex PCR; TCRdb's table is partial and in-frame only. There are some 51,000 clones in the sample; approximately 90% occur only once, and 3.1% lies in the top ten. The sample comprised peripheral blood. All receptors derive from a man between 50 and 59 years old with acute or convalescent COVID-19. Both conserved end residues are trimmed from each CDR3.

TRBJ2-2 TRBV7-6 ASSQGNSYTGELF
TRBJ2-7 TRBV14 ASSQDRTGADEQY
TRBJ2-2 TRBV5-1 ASSLDQGRNTGELF
TRBJ2-2 TRBV5-6 ASSAGSAGELF
TRBJ2-1 TRBV5-4 ASSPETGYNEQF
TRBJ1-6 TRBV27 ASSAHRAPLH
TRBJ2-2 TRBV5-1 ASSLEWGRIAGELF
TRBJ1-2 TRBV28 ASRGTFWNT
TRBJ2-7 TRBV19 ASSRGQGAYEQY
TRBJ2-3 TRBV19 ASRFGSGGLGTDTQY
TRBJ2-3 TRBV6-5 ASMRQGNTDTQY
TRBJ2-5 TRBV7-7 ASSRGQQETQY
TRBJ2-7 TRBV4-1 ASSQYTGVYEQY
TRBJ1-1 TRBV11-2 ASSLVGLAEAF
TRBJ2-3 TRBV9 ASSTPRRASGGRDADTQY
TRBJ1-5 TRBV20-1 SASGGQGWEQPQH
TRBJ1-4 TRBV4-1 ASSQGGSTNEKLF
TRBJ1-6 TRBV5-1 ASSPGQGAGSPLH
TRBJ1-3 TRBV11-2 ASSYGTTGNTIY
TRBJ1-4 TRBV5-1 ASSRDSTRNEKLF
TRBJ1-1 TRBV3-1/TRBV3-2 ASSPTGATEAF
TRBJ1-6 TRBV9 ASSVDETGISPLH
TRBJ2-1 TRBV19 ASSILTSGGLYEQF
TRBJ2-7 TRBV7-2 ASSLITGNYEQY
TRBJ2-1 TRBV12-5 ASGLLSTASGEQF
TRBJ2-2 TRBV11-2 ASAWGRANTGELF
TRBJ2-7 TRBV1 TSSQDRQGAYEQY
TRBJ2-1 TRBV18 ASSPGPGSSNEQF
TRBJ1-5 TRBV28 ASGVRGGLQPQH
TRBJ1-1 TRBV12-3/TRBV12-4 ASSLGQTFEAF
TRBJ1-1 TRBV11-2 ASTIGTGGAHTEAF
TRBJ1-2 TRBV28 ASSLADYGYT
TRBJ2-1 TRBV29-1 SVERQGGVNEQF
TRBJ2-3 TRBV7-2 ASSHPRGDTQY
TRBJ2-2 TRBV5-1 ASSLGPVNTGELF
TRBJ1-5 TRBV6-6 ASRGMTGRVQPQH
TRBJ2-7 TRBV10-2 ASSTGSPYEQY
TRBJ2-5 TRBV9 ASSVTSGYTQETQY
TRBJ2-3 TRBV7-2 ASSLRYGGVSTDTQY
TRBJ2-1 TRBV5-6 ASRRRTGSSYNEQF
TRBJ2-1 TRBV24-1 ATSDFRRALYNEQF
TRBJ1-4 TRBV2 ASKKGNEKLF
TRBJ2-2 TRBV29-1 SVGLSPVTGELF
TRBJ1-1 TRBV6-6 ASSYSEGLTEAF
TRBJ2-7 TRBV7-2 ASSLGTRVNTAYEQY
TRBJ2-2 TRBV7-3 ASANGQGRAGELF
TRBJ2-5 TRBV27 ASRPSGGALETQY
TRBJ1-6 TRBV19 ASSGQVNSPLH
TRBJ1-2 TRBV12-2 ASRRKRGGVYGYT